This entry features one T cell receptor (beta chain) sequence. As yet, its antigen is unknown. This entry is derived from a study of glioma-infiltrating T cells after dendritic cell vaccination. Study as a whole: Dendritic cell vaccination trial patients had either newly diagnosed or recurrent glioblastoma. Study results and caveats: Estimated pretreatment TIL content predicted outcome after dendritic cell vaccination.

TCRdb's table, derived via immunoSEQ multiplex PCR, lists solely in-frame clones and lacks some. The sample carries 71,000 or so clones, approximately 80% recorded once. No glioblastoma patient carried an isocitrate dehydrogenase mutation. The CDR3 contains 16 residues. Germline lookup yields CDR1 SGHTA and CDR2 FQGNSA. With 3 bases removed from V and 0 bases from J, the gap between germline ends came to 13 bases. The chain carries TRBV7-2 and TRBJ2-3; D ambiguous. Source: blood, taken before dendritic cell vaccination. This TCR derives from a human donor with glioblastoma. CDR3 DNA: TGTGCCAGCAGCTTGTCTGTGGGCACAAGCACAGATACGCAGTATTTT. Translated, it gives CASSLSVGTSTDTQYF.